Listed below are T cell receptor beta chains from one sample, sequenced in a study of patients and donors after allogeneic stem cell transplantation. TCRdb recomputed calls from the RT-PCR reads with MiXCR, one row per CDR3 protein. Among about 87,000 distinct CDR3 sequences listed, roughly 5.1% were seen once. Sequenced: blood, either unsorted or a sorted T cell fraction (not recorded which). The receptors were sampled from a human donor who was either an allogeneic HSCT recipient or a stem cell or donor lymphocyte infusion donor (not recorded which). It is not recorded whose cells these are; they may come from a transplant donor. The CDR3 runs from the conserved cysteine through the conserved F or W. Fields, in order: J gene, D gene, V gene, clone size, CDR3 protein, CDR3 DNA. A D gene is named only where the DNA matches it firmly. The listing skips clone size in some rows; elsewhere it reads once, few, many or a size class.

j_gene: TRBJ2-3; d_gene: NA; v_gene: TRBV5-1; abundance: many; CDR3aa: CASSAGTEGRVADTQYF; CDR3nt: TGCGCCAGCAGCGCGGGGACAGAGGGTCGAGTCGCGGATACGCAGTATTTT
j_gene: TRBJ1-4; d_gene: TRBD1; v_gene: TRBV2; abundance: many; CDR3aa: CASTGQGAANEKLFF; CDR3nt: TGTGCCAGCACTGGACAGGGGGCCGCTAATGAAAAACTGTTTTTT
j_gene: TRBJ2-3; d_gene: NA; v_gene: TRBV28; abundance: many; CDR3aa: CATSGGATDTQYF; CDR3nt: TGTGCCACCTCAGGGGGGGCCACAGATACGCAGTATTTT
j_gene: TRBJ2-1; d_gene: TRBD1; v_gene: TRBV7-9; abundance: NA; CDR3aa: CASSGGQGVYNEQFF; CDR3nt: TGTGCCAGCAGCGGGGGACAGGGGGTTTACAATGAGCAGTTCTTC
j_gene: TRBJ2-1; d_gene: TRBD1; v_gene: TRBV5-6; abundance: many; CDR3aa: CASSSAGTGGLNEQFF; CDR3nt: TGTGCCAGCAGCTCGGCGGGGACAGGGGGCCTGAATGAGCAGTTCTTC
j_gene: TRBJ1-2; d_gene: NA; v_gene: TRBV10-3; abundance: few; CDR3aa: CAISDRGGYTF; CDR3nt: TGTGCCATCAGTGACAGGGGTGGCTACACCTTC
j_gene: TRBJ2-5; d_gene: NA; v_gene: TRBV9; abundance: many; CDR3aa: CASSVAPQGPQETQYF; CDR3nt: TGTGCCAGCAGCGTAGCCCCACAGGGACCCCAAGAGACCCAGTACTTC
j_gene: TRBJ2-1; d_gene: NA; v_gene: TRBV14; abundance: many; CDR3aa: CASSQVQGPRAHNEQFF; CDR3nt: TGTGCCAGCAGCCAAGTACAGGGCCCCCGGGCCCACAATGAGCAGTTCTTC
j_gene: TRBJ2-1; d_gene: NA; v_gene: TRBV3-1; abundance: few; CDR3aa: CASSQPVGGFTYEQFF; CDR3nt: TGTGCCAGCAGCCAACCTGTGGGAGGTTTCACATATGAGCAGTTCTTC
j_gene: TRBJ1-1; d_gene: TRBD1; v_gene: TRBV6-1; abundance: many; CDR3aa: CASSTKTGGNTEAFF; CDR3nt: TGTGCCAGCAGTACAAAGACAGGGGGGAACACTGAAGCTTTCTTT
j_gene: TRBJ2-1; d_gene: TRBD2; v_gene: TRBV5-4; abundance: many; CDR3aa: CASSFSGGSYNEQFF; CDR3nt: TGTGCCAGCAGCTTTAGCGGGGGCTCCTACAATGAGCAGTTCTTC
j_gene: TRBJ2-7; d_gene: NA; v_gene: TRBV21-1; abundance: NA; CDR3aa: CASSKALGLVPYEQYF; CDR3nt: TGTGCCAGCAGCAAAGCGCTGGGGCTAGTCCCCTACGAGCAGTACTTC
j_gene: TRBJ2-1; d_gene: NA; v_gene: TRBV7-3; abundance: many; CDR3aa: CASSSLVRNEQFF; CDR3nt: TGTGCCAGCAGCTCCCTAGTTAGGAATGAGCAGTTCTTC
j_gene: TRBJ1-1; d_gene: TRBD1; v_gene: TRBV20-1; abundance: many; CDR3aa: CSAGGGQGYTEAFF; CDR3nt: TGCAGTGCTGGGGGCGGACAGGGGTACACTGAAGCTTTCTTT
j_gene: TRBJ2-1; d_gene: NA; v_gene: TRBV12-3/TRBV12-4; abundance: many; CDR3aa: CASSLAKGNEQFF; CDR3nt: TGTGCCAGCAGTTTAGCGAAGGGGAATGAGCAGTTCTTC
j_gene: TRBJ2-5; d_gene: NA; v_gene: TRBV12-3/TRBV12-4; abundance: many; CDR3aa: CASSLGQLTQETQYF; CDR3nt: TGTGCCAGCAGTTTGGGACAACTTACGCAAGAGACCCAGTACTTC
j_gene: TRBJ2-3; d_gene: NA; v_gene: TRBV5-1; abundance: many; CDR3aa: CASSLGQDTDTQYF; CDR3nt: TGCGCCAGCAGCTTGGGCCAGGACACAGATACGCAGTATTTT
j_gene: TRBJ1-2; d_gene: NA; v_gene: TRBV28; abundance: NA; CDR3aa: CASTEGRDYGYTF; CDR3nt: TGTGCCAGCACTGAAGGCAGGGACTATGGCTACACCTTC
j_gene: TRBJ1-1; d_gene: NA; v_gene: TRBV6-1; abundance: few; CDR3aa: CASSGQMGTEAFF; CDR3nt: TGTGCCAGCAGTGGACAGATGGGCACTGAAGCTTTCTTT
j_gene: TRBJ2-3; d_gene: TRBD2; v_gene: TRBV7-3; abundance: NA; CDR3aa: CASSLMGGITDTQYF; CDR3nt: TGTGCCAGCAGCTTAATGGGGGGGATCACAGATACGCAGTATTTT
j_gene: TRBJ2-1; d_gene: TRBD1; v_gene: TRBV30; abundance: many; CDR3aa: CAWSETGLFNEQFF; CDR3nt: TGTGCCTGGAGCGAGACAGGGCTGTTCAATGAGCAGTTCTTC
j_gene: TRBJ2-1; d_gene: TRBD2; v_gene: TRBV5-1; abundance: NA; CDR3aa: CASSSTSGGGYRYNEQFF; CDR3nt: TGCGCCAGCAGCTCGACTAGCGGGGGCGGGTACAGATACAATGAGCAGTTCTTC
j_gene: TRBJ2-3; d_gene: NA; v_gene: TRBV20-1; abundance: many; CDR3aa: CSASETGFTDTQYF; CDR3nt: TGCAGTGCTAGTGAGACGGGGTTCACAGATACGCAGTATTTT
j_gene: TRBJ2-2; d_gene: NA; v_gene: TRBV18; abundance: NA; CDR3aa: CASSPSINRDTGELFF; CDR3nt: TGTGCCAGCTCACCAAGCATTAACCGCGACACCGGGGAGCTGTTTTTT
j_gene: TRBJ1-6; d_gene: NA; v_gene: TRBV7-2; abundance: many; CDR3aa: CASSLAVGTNSPLHF; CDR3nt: TGTGCCAGCAGCTTAGCGGTCGGGACCAATTCACCCCTCCACTTT
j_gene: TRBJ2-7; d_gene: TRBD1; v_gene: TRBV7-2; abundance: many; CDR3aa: CASSRQGESYEQYF; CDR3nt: TGTGCCAGCAGTAGACAGGGAGAGTCCTACGAGCAGTACTTC
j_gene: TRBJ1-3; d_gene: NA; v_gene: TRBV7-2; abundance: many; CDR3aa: CASSFGHTIYF; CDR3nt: TGTGCCAGCAGCTTCGGGCACACCATATATTTT
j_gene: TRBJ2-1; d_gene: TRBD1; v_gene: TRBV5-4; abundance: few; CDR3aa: CASSPGQGVYNEQFF; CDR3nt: TGTGCCAGCAGCCCTGGACAGGGGGTGTACAATGAGCAGTTCTTC
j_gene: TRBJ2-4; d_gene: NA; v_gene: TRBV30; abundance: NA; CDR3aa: CALGGEGKNIQYF; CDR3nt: TGTGCCTTGGGCGGGGAAGGCAAAAACATTCAGTACTTC
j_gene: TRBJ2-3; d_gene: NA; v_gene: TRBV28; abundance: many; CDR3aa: CASSFERDTDTQYF; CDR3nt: TGTGCCAGCAGTTTCGAGAGGGACACAGATACGCAGTATTTT
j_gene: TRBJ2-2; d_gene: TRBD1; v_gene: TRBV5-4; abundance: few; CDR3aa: CASSLGRDRTTGELFF; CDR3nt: TGTGCCAGCAGCTTGGGTAGGGACAGGACAACCGGGGAGCTGTTTTTT
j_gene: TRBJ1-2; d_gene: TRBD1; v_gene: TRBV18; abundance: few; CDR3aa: CASSPPGQGYTF; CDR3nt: TGTGCCAGCTCACCACCGGGACAGGGTTACACCTTC
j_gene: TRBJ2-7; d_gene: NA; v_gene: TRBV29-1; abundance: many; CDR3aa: CSVASDGFSYEQYF; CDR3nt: TGCAGCGTTGCCTCGGACGGGTTCTCCTACGAGCAGTACTTC
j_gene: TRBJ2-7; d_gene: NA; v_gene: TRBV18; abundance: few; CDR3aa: CASSQTGVYEQYF; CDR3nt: TGTGCCAGCTCACAGACCGGGGTCTACGAGCAGTACTTC
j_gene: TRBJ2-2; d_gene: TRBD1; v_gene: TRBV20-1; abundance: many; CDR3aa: CSAPGQANTGELFF; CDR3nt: TGCAGTGCTCCGGGACAGGCGAACACCGGGGAGCTGTTTTTT
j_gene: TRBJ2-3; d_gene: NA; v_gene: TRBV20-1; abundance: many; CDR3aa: CSARGPPLSKRDTQYF; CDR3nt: TGCAGTGCTAGGGGTCCCCCTTTGTCTAAGCGGGATACGCAGTATTTT
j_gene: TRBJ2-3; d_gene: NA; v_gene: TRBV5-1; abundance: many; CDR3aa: CASRRDFTDTQYF; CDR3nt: TGCGCCAGCCGACGGGACTTCACAGATACGCAGTATTTT
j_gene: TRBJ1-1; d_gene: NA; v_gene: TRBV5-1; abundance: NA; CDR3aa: CASSLRAGDTEAFF; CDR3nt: TGCGCCAGCAGCTTGAGGGCAGGAGATACTGAAGCTTTCTTT
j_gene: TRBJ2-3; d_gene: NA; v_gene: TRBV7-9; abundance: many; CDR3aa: CASSLDRGPSGTQYF; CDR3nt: TGTGCCAGCAGCTTAGATAGGGGACCGTCGGGTACGCAGTATTTT
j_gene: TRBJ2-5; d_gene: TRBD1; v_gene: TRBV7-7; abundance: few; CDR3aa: CASSSDREGPQYF; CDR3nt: TGTGCCAGCAGCTCAGACAGGGAAGGGCCCCAGTACTTC
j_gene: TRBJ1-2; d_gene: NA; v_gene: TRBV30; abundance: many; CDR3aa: CAWITKAEGRNYGYTF; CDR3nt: TGTGCCTGGATTACCAAAGCGGAGGGCCGGAACTATGGCTACACCTTC
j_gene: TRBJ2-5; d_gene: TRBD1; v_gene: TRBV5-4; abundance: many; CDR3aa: CASKGQLQETQYF; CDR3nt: TGTGCCAGCAAGGGACAGCTCCAAGAGACCCAGTACTTC
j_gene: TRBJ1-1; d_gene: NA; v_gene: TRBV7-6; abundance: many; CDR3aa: CASSLGGGASPAFF; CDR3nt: TGTGCCAGCAGCTTAGGAGGGGGGGCTAGCCCAGCTTTCTTT
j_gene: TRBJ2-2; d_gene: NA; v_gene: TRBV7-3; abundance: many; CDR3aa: CASSFSNTGELFF; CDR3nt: TGTGCCAGCAGCTTTTCCAACACCGGGGAGCTGTTTTTT
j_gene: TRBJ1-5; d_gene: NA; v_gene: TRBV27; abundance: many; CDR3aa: CASSYRENQPQHF; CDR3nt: TGTGCCAGCAGTTACAGAGAAAATCAGCCCCAGCATTTT
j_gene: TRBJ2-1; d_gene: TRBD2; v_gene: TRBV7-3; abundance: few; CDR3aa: CASSRGTSGRRLGNEQFF; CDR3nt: TGTGCCAGCAGCCGAGGGACTAGCGGGAGGAGATTGGGTAATGAGCAGTTCTTC
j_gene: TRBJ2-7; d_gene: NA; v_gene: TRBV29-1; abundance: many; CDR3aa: CSVEETRSSYEQYF; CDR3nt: TGCAGCGTTGAAGAGACGCGCAGCTCCTACGAGCAGTACTTC
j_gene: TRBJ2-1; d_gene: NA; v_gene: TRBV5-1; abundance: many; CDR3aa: CASSLVREKYNEQFF; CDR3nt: TGCGCCAGCAGCTTGGTGCGGGAAAAGTACAATGAGCAGTTCTTC
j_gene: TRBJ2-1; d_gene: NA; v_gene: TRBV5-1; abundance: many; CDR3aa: CASSLVPRGISYNEQFF; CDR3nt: TGCGCCAGCAGCTTGGTTCCCCGGGGGATTTCCTACAATGAGCAGTTCTTC
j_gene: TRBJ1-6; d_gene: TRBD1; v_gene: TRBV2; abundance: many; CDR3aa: CASSVQGGTSPLHF; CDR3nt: TGTGCCAGCAGTGTTCAGGGGGGTACTTCACCCCTCCACTTT
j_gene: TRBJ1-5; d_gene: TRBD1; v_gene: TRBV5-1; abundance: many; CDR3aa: CASSYQGGTGDPQHF; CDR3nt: TGCGCCAGCAGCTACCAGGGCGGGACAGGGGATCCCCAGCATTTT
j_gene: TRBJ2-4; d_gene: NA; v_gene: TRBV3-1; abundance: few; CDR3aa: CASSQDWAKNIQYF; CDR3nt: TGTGCCAGCAGCCAAGATTGGGCCAAAAACATTCAGTACTTC